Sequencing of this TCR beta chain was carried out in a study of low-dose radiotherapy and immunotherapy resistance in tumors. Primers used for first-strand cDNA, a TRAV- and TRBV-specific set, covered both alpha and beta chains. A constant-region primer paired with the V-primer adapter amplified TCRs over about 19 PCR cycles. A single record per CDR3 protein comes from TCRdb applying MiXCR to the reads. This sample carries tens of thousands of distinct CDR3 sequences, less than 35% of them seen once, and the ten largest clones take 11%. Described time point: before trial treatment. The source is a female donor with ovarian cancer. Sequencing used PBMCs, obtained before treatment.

CDR3 DNA sequence: TGCGCCAGCAGCTTGGGGGCTCTCGGAAGTCAGCCCCAGCATTTT. As protein: CASSLGALGSQPQHF. The chain combines TRBV5-1 with TRBJ1-5; no reliable D call. V dropped 0 bases and J dropped 6 bases, with 13 bases sitting between them. Germline V gene sequence: CDR1 SGHRS, CDR2 YFSETQ. The CDR3 runs 15 residues.